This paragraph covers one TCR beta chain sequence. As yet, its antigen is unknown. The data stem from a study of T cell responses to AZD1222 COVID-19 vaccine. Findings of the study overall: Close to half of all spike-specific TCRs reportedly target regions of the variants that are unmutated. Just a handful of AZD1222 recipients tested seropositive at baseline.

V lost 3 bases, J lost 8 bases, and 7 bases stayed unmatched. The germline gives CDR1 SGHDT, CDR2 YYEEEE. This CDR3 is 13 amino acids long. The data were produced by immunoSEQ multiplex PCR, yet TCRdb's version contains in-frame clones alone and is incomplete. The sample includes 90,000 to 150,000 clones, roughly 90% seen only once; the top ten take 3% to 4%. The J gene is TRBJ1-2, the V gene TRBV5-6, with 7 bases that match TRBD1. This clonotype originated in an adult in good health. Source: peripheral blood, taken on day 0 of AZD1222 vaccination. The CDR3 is CASSWQGDNGYTF. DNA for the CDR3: TGTGCCAGCAGCTGGCAGGGGGACAACGGCTACACCTTC.